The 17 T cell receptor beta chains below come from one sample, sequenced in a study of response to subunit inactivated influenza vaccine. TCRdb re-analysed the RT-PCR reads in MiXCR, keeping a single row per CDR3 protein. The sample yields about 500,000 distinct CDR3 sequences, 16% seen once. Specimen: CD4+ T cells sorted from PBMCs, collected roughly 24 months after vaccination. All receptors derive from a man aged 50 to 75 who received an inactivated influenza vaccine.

CDR3: CASRNTGDSFF. CDR3 DNA: TGTGCCAGCAGAAATACGGGGGACTCGTTTTTT. The chain carries TRBV6-1 and TRBJ1-4; a weak D match, TRBD1 (5 bases). Germline V gene sequence: CDR1 MNHNS, CDR2 SASEGT. CDR3 length equals 11 residues. V was clipped by 6 bases and J by 16 bases, with 15 bases between them.

CDR3 amino acids: CASSLVGSQSTQYF. The CDR3 DNA sequence: TGCGCCAGCAGCTTGGTGGGCAGCCAAAGCACGCAGTATTTT. V usage is TRBV5-1 and J usage is TRBJ2-3; D remains ambiguous. Deletions cut 0 bases from V and 9 bases from J, with 14 bases between. CDR1 and CDR2 from the germline V gene are SGHRS and YFSETQ. The CDR3 spans 14 residues.

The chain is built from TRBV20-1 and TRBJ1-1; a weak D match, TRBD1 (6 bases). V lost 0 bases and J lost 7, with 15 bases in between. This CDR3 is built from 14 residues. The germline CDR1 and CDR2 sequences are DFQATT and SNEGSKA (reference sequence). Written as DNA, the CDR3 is TGCAGTGCTAGAGATTATCAGGGACACAATGAAGCTTTCTTT. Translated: CSARDYQGHNEAFF.

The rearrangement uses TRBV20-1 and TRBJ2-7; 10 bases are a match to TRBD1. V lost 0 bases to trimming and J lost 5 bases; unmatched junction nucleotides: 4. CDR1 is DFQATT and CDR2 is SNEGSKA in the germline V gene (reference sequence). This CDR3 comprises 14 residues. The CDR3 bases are TGCAGTGCTAGAGATGGGGGACAGGGGCACGAGCAGTACTTC. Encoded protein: CSARDGGQGHEQYF.

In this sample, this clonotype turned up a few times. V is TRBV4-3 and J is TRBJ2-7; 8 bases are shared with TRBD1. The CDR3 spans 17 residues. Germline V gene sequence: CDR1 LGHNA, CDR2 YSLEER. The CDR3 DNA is TGCGCGCCAGAAAAAGGCGGGACAGGCGATATCCTAGCCGAGCAGTACTTC. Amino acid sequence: CAPEKGGTGDILAEQYF.

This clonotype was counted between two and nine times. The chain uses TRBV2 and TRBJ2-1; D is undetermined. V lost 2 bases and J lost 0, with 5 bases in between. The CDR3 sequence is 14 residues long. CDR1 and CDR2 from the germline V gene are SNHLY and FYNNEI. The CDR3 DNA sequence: TGTGCCAGCAGTGAACGTAGCTCCTACAATGAGCAGTTCTTC. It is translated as CASSERSSYNEQFF.

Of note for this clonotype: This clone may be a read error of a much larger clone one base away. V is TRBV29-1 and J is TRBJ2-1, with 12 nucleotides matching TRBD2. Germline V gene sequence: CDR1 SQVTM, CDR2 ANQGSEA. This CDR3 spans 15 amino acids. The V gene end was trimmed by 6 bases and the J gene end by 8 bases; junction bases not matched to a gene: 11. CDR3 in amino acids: CSVPNRTSGDDEQFF. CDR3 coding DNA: TGCAGCGTCCCCAACCGGACTAGCGGGGACGATGAGCAGTTCTTC.

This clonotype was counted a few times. Here the CDR3 reads CASSTRTPVNSPLHF. DNA for the CDR3: TGTGCCAGCAGTACCCGGACACCGGTTAATTCACCCCTCCACTTT. The chain combines TRBV12-3 or TRBV12-4 with TRBJ1-6; weak D call: TRBD1 (5 bases). V shed 5 bases and J shed 6 bases, with 14 bases lying between them. CDR3 size: 15 residues.

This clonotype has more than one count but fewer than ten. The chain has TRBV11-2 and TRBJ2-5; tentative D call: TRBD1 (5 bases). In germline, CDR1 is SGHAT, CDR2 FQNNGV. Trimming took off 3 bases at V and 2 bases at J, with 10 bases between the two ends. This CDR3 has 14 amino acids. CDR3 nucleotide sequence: TGTGCCAGCAGCTTTCAGGGTATTCAAGAGACCCAGTACTTC. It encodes CASSFQGIQETQYF.

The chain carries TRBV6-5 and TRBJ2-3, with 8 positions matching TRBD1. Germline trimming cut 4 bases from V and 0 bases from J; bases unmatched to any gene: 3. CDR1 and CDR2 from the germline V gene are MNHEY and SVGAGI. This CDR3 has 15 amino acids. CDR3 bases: TGTGCCAGCAGTTCCGGGACAGGTAGCACAGATACGCAGTATTTT. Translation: CASSSGTGSTDTQYF.

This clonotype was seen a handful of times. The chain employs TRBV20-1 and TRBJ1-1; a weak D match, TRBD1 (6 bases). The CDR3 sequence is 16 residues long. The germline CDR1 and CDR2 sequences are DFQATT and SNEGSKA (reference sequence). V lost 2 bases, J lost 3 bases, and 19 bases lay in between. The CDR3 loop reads CSARSGGAGVYTEAFF. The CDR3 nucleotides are TGCAGTGCTAGATCTGGGGGCGCGGGGGTGTACACTGAAGCTTTCTTT.

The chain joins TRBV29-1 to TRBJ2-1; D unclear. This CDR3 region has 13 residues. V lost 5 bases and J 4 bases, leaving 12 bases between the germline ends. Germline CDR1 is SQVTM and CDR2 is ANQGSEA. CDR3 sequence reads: CSVRGLVYNEQFF. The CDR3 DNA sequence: TGCAGCGTTCGAGGATTAGTTTACAATGAGCAGTTCTTC.

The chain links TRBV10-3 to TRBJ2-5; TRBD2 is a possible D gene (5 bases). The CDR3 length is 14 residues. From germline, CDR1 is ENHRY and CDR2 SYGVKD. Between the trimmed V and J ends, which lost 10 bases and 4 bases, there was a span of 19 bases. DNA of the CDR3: TGTGCCACGGCGGGCCGGGTAGAAGGAGAGACCCAGTACTTC. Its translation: CATAGRVEGETQYF.

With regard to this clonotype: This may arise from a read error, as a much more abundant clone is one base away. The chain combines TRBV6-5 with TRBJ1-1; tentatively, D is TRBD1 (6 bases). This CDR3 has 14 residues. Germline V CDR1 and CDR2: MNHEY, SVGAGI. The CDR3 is CVSSYLQGNTEAFF. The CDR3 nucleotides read TGTGTCAGCAGTTACTTACAGGGGAACACTGAAGCTTTCTTT.

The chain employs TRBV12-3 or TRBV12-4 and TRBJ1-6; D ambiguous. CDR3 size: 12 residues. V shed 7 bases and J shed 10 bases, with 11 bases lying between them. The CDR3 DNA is TGTGCCAGCACCTCCTACGGATCACCCCTCCACTTT. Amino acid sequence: CASTSYGSPLHF.

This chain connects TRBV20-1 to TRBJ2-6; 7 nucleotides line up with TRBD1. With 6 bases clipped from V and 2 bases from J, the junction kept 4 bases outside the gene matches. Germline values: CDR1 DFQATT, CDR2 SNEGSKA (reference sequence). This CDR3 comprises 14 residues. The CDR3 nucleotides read TGCAGTGCCGACGACAGGGCTGGGGCCAACGTCCTGACTTTC. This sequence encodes CSADDRAGANVLTF.

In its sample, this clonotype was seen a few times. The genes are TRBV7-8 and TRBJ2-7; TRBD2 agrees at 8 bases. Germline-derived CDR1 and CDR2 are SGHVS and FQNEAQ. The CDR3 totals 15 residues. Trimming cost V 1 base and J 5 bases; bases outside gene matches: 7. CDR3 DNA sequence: TGTGCCAGCAGCTTAGGCCGGGGGGGCCTTCACGAGCAGTACTTC. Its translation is CASSLGRGGLHEQYF. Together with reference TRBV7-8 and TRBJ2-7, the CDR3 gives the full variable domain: GAGVSQSPRYKVAKRGQDVALRCDPISGHVSLFWYQQALGQGPEFLTYFQNEAQLDKSGLPSDRFFAERPEGSVSTLKIQRTQQEDSAVYLCASSLGRGGLHEQYFGPGTRLTVT.